These T cell receptor beta chains were read from a single sample in a study of cytomegalovirus exposure and HLA in healthy donors. Profiled with immunoSEQ multiplex PCR; TCRdb holds only in-frame clones, not every one. The sample lists 200,000 or so clones; 84% were seen once. The sample was PBMCs. The source is a woman aged 45 to 65 in good health and CMV-seropositive. CDR3s include the opening cysteine and the closing phenylalanine or tryptophan. The D gene is left open where the match is weak.

j_gene,v_gene,d_gene,CDR3nt,CDR3aa
TRBJ2-2,TRBV6-1,NA,TGTGCCAGCAGTGGGCAGGGATACACCGGGGAGCTGTTTTTT,CASSGQGYTGELFF
TRBJ2-7,TRBV11-2,NA,TGTGCCAGCAGCCCCGGTAGGGGGTTAACCTACGAGCAGTACTTC,CASSPGRGLTYEQYF
TRBJ1-6,TRBV10-3,NA,TGTGCCATCAGTGAGTCCCCGGGTGCGCAAAATTCACCCCTCCACTTT,CAISESPGAQNSPLHF
TRBJ1-1,TRBV19,NA,TGTGCCAGTAGTATAGGACAGGTGAACACTGAAGCTTTCTTT,CASSIGQVNTEAFF
TRBJ1-5,TRBV6-5,NA,TGTGCCAGCATAGGCAGGGCTAATAGCAATCAGCCCCAGCATTTT,CASIGRANSNQPQHF
TRBJ2-2,TRBV7-2,NA,TGTGCCAGCAGCGATACAGGGTCCGGGGAGCTGTTTTTT,CASSDTGSGELFF
TRBJ1-1,TRBV19,NA,TGTGCCAGTAGTATAGATTGTGTCTACAGGGCTCTCACTGAAGCTTTCTTT,CASSIDCVYRALTEAFF
TRBJ1-5,TRBV6-6,NA,TGTGCCAGCGGTCGGGGGGTTGGCAATCAGCCCCAGCATTTT,CASGRGVGNQPQHF
TRBJ2-1,TRBV27,TRBD1,TGTGCCAGCAGTATGACGGGACAGGGAACCCTCAGTGAGCAGTTCTTC,CASSMTGQGTLSEQFF
TRBJ2-3,TRBV5-4,TRBD2,TGTGCCGGGGGGGCTAGCGGGGGGGTAGATACGCAGTATTTT,CAGGASGGVDTQYF